This T cell receptor beta chain comes out of a study of OX40 agonist ivuxolimab in advanced cancers. Study details: Three partial responders included one hepatocellular carcinoma patient and two cutaneous melanoma patients.

General study results and limits: Those patients achieving a partial response at 0.1-3.0 mg/kg showed among the lowest clonal expansion.

Sequencing was performed with immunoSEQ multiplex PCR; in TCRdb, only in-frame clones are kept and a portion is missing. Of around 27,000 clones detected, 80% to 85% appear once; the ten largest clones hold 22%. The CDR3 has 16 residues. The germline V and J ends were trimmed by 1 base and 9 bases, with 19 bases remaining between them. Looked up from germline, CDR1 is MNHEY and CDR2 is SMNVEV (reference sequence). Comments on this clone: What it recognizes is unknown.

The sequence was collected from an adult with an advanced solid tumor such as melanoma, head and neck, liver or kidney cancer. The input for sequencing was CD4+ or CD8+ T cells sorted from blood, taken in a trial of the OX40 agonist ivuxolimab. The chain carries TRBV27 and TRBJ2-1; D call uncertain. CDR3 in amino acids: CASSLFRDTGQGEQFF. The CDR3 region has the DNA TGTGCCAGCAGTTTATTTCGAGACACCGGTCAAGGTGAGCAGTTCTTC.